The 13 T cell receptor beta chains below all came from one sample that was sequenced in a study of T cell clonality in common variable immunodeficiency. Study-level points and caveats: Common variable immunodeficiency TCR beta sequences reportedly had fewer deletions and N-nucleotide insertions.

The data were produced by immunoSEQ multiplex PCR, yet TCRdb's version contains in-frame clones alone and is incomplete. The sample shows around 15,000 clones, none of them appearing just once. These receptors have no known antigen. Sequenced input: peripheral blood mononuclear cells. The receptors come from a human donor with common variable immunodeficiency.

The CDR3 bases that were read are TGTGCCAGCAGCGACGAGGGACTAGCGGATTACAATGAG. This gives the protein CASSDEGLADYNE. Given in full, the CDR3 is CASSDEGLADYNEQFF. V usage is TRBV13 and J usage is TRBJ2-1, with 11 bases that match TRBD2. From the germline J gene comes the end of the CDR3, since the read stops 3 residues before it. Germline CDR1 and CDR2: PRHDT and FYEKMQ (reference sequence). The CDR3 consists of 16 residues. The J segment lost 4 bases and the V segment lost 5 bases, leaving 7 bases of the junction unmatched.

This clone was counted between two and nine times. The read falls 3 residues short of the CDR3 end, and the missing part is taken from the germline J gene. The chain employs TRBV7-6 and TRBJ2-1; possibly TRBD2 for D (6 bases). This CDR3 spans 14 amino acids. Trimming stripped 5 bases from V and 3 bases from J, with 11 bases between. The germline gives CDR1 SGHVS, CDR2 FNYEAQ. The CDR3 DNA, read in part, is TGTGCCAGCAGCCGCCCGGGGGACTACAATGAG. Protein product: CASSRPGDYNE. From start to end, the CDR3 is CASSRPGDYNEQFF.

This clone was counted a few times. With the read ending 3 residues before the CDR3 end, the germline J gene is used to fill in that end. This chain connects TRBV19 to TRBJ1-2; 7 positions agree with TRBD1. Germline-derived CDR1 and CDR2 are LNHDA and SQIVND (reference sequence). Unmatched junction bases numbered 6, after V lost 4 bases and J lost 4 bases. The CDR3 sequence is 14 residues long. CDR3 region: CASSTGGGSYGYTF. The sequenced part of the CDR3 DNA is TGTGCCAGTAGTACAGGGGGAGGATCCTATGGC.

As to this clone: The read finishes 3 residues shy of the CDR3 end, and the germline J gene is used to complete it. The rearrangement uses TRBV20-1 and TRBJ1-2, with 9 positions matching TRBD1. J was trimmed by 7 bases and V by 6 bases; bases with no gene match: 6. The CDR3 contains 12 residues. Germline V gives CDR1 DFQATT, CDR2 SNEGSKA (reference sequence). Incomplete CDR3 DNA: TGCAGTGCCTCGGACAGGGGACTTGGC. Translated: CSASDRGLG. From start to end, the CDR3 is CSASDRGLGYTF.

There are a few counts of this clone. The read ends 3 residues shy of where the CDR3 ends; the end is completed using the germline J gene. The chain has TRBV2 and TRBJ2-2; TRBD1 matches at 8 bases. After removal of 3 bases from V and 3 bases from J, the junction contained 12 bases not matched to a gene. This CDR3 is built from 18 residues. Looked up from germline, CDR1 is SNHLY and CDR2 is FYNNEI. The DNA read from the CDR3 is TGTGCCAGCAGTGACGGAGGGACAGGTATACCACACACCGGGGAG. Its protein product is CASSDGGTGIPHTGE. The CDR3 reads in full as CASSDGGTGIPHTGELFF.

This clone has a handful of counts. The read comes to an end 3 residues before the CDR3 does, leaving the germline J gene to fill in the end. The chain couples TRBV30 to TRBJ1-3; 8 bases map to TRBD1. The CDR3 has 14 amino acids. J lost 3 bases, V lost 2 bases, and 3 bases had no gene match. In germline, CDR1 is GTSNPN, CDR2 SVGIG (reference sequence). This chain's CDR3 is CAWSSGQDGNTIYF. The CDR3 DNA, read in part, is TGTGCCTGGAGTTCGGGACAGGATGGAAACACC.

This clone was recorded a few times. CDR3 residues: CASSERGEGNIQYF. The CDR3 bases that were read are TGTGCCAGCAGTGAAAGGGGTGAAGGTAACATT. This chain joins TRBV2 and TRBJ2-4; possible D gene TRBD1, 5 bases. The CDR3 end lies 3 residues beyond the end of the read and is filled in from the germline J gene. CDR1 and CDR2 from the germline V gene are SNHLY and FYNNEI. The CDR3 contains 14 residues. V lost 2 bases and J lost 7, with 12 bases in between.

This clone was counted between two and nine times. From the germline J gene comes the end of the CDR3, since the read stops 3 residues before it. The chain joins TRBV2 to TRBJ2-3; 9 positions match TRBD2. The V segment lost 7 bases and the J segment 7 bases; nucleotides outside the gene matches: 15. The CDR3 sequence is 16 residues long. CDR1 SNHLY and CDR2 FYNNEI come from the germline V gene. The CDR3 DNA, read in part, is TGTGCCAGCACCCGAGATGATAGCGGGGGTTTCAATACG. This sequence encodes CASTRDDSGGFNT. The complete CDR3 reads CASTRDDSGGFNTQYF.

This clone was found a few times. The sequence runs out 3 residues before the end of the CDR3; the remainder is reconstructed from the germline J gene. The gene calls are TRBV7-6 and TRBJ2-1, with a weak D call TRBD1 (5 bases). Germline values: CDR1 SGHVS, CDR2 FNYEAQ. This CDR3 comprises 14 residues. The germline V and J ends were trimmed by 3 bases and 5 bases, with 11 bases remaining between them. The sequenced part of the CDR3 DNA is TGTGCCAGCAGCTTCCTCGACAGAAACAATGAG. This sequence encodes CASSFLDRNNE. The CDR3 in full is CASSFLDRNNEQFF.

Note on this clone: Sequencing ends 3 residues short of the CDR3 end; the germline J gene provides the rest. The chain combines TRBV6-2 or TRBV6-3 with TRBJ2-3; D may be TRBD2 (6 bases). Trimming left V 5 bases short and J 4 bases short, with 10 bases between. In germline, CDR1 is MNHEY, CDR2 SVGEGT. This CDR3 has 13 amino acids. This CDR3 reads CASSVDYADTQYF. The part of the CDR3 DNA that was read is TGTGCCAGCAGTGTGGACTATGCAGATACG.

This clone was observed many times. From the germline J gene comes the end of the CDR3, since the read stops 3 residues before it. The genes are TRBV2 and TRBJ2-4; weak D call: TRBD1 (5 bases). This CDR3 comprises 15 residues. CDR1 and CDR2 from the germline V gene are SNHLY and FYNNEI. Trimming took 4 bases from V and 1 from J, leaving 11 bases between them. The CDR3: CASSGQSLAKNIQYF. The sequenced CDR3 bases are TGTGCCAGCAGTGGACAGTCCCTTGCCAAAAACATT.

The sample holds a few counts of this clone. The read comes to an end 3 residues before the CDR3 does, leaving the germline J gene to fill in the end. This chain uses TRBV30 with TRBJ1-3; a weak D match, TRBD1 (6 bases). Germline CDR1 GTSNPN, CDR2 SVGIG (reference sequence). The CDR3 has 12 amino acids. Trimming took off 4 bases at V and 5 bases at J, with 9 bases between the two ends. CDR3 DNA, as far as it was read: TGTGCCTGGAACCGGGACAGAAACACC. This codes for CAWNRDRNT. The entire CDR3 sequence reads CAWNRDRNTIYF.

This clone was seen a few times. The sequenced part of the CDR3 DNA is TGTGCCAGTTCAACTAGCGGGAGCTACAATGAG. It translates to CASSTSGSYNE. The entire CDR3 protein reads CASSTSGSYNEQFF. The chain joins TRBV7-9 to TRBJ2-1, with 11 bases lining up with TRBD2. The CDR3 extends 3 residues past the end of the read, so its final part is completed from the germline J gene. This CDR3 is built from 14 residues. Germline lookup yields CDR1 SEHNR and CDR2 FQNEAQ (reference sequence). Unmatched junction bases numbered 4, after V lost 9 bases and J lost 3 bases. Full variable domain (missing parts from reference TRBV7-9 and TRBJ2-1): DTGVSQNPRHKITKRGQNVTFRCDPISEHNRLYWYRQTLGQGPEFLTYFQNEAQLEKSRLLSDRFSAERPKGSFSTLEIQRTEQGDSAMYLCASSTSGSYNEQFFGPGTRLTVL.